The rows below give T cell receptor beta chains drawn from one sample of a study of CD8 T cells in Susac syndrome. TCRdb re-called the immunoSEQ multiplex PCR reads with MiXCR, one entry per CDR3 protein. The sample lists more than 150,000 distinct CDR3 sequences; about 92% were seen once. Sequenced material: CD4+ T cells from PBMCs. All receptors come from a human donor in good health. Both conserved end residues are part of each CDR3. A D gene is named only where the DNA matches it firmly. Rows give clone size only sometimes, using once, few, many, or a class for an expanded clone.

cdr3_aa: CASSLYGQGAGETQYF; cdr3_nt: TGTGCCAGCAGCCTTTATGGACAGGGGGCTGGGGAGACCCAGTACTTC; d_call: TRBD1; clone_size: .; j_call: TRBJ2-5; v_call: TRBV5-6
cdr3_aa: CASSLPPSGTVYGYTF; cdr3_nt: TGTGCCAGTAGTCTACCCCCCTCCGGGACAGTCTATGGCTACACCTTC; d_call: TRBD1; clone_size: .; j_call: TRBJ1-2; v_call: TRBV19
cdr3_aa: CASSQEGQYGDEQFF; cdr3_nt: TGCGCCAGCAGCCAAGAAGGACAGTATGGGGATGAGCAGTTCTTC; d_call: .; clone_size: .; j_call: TRBJ2-1; v_call: TRBV4-3
cdr3_aa: CATSPGASFPYEQYF; cdr3_nt: TGTGCCACCAGCCCGGGGGCCAGCTTTCCCTACGAGCAGTACTTC; d_call: .; clone_size: .; j_call: TRBJ2-7; v_call: TRBV15
cdr3_aa: CASRGRANTGELFF; cdr3_nt: TGTGCCAGTCGGGGAAGAGCCAACACCGGGGAGCTGTTTTTT; d_call: .; clone_size: .; j_call: TRBJ2-2; v_call: TRBV7-8
cdr3_aa: CASSPQEDQPQHF; cdr3_nt: TGTGCCAGCTCACCACAGGAAGACCAGCCCCAGCATTTT; d_call: .; clone_size: .; j_call: TRBJ1-5; v_call: TRBV18
cdr3_aa: CASSPLALAGVYNADTQYF; cdr3_nt: TGTGCCAGCTCACCCCTCGCACTAGCGGGGGTGTATAACGCAGATACGCAGTATTTT; d_call: TRBD2; clone_size: .; j_call: TRBJ2-3; v_call: TRBV18
cdr3_aa: CASSEGHQPQHF; cdr3_nt: TGTGCCAGCAGTGAGGGCCATCAGCCCCAGCATTTT; d_call: .; clone_size: .; j_call: TRBJ1-5; v_call: TRBV25-1
cdr3_aa: CSETGGITDTQYF; cdr3_nt: TGCAGTGAAACAGGGGGCATAACAGATACGCAGTATTTT; d_call: TRBD1; clone_size: .; j_call: TRBJ2-3; v_call: TRBV20-1
cdr3_aa: CAISQGADEKLFF; cdr3_nt: TGTGCCATCAGCCAGGGGGCGGATGAAAAACTGTTTTTT; d_call: TRBD1; clone_size: .; j_call: TRBJ1-4; v_call: TRBV10-3
cdr3_aa: CASSLGAGVGNEQYF; cdr3_nt: TGTGCCAGCAGCTTGGGAGCGGGAGTCGGGAACGAGCAGTACTTC; d_call: TRBD2; clone_size: .; j_call: TRBJ2-7; v_call: TRBV7-8
cdr3_aa: CASRARTGYGYTF; cdr3_nt: TGTGCCAGCAGAGCCCGGACAGGCTATGGCTACACCTTC; d_call: TRBD1; clone_size: .; j_call: TRBJ1-2; v_call: TRBV7-2
cdr3_aa: CASSSGQGGGTDTQYF; cdr3_nt: TGTGCCAGCAGTTCTGGACAGGGAGGAGGGACAGATACGCAGTATTTT; d_call: TRBD1; clone_size: few; j_call: TRBJ2-3; v_call: TRBV27
cdr3_aa: CASSARGARDTQYF; cdr3_nt: TGTGCCAGCAGCGCCAGGGGCGCGAGAGATACGCAGTATTTT; d_call: .; clone_size: .; j_call: TRBJ2-3; v_call: TRBV9